This record concerns one TCR beta chain sequence. The antigen remains undetermined. The germline CDR1 and CDR2 sequences are SGHDT and YYEEEE. The CDR3 covers 19 residues. The J segment lost 0 bases and the V segment lost 1 base, leaving 7 bases of the junction unmatched. Sequencing was performed with immunoSEQ multiplex PCR; in TCRdb, only in-frame clones are kept and a portion is missing. The repertoire holds tens of thousands of clones, with 65% to 85% as singletons. This record belongs to a study of radiotherapy plus CTLA-4 blockade in lung cancer. Findings of the study overall: Early blood T cell clone dynamics, with interferon-beta, were reported to best predict response. There was expansion of tumor-derived TCR clones in blood after radiotherapy plus ipilimumab.

Here the sequenced sample was peripheral blood, taken from a patient treated with radiotherapy plus ipilimumab. The receptor comes from a human donor with non-small cell lung cancer who had stable disease on radiotherapy plus ipilimumab. The V and J genes are TRBV5-6 and TRBJ1-4; 12 bases agree with TRBD1. The chain's CDR3 is CASSLNRDRGRPTNEKLFF. CDR3 DNA sequence: TGTGCCAGCAGCTTGAACCGGGACAGGGGGCGTCCAACTAATGAAAAACTGTTTTTT.